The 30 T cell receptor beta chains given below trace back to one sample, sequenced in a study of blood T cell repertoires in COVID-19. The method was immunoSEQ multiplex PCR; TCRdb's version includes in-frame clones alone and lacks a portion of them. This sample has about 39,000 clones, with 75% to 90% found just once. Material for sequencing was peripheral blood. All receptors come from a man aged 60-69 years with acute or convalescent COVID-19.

The chain's CDR3 is CAWSSPGTSGGNNEQFF. In DNA, the CDR3 is TGTGCCTGGAGCTCCCCCGGGACTAGCGGGGGAAACAATGAGCAGTTCTTC. The chain carries TRBV30 and TRBJ2-1; 14 positions agree with TRBD2. Germline V gene lookup returns CDR1 GTSNPN and CDR2 SVGIG (reference sequence). V shed 3 bases and J 5 bases; nucleotides not matched to a gene: 9. The CDR3 totals 17 residues.

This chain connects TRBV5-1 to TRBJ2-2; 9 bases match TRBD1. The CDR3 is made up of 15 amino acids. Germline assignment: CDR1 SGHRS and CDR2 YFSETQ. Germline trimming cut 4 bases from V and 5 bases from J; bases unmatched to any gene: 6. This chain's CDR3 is CASSQTGGRTGELFF. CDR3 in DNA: TGCGCCAGCAGCCAGACAGGGGGACGGACCGGGGAGCTGTTTTTT.

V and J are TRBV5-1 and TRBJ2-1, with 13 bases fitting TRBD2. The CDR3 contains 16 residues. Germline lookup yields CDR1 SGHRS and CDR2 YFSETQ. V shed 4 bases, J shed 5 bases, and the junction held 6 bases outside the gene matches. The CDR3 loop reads CASSQTSGGRNNEQFF. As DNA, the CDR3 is TGCGCCAGCAGCCAGACTAGCGGGGGGAGAAACAATGAGCAGTTCTTC.

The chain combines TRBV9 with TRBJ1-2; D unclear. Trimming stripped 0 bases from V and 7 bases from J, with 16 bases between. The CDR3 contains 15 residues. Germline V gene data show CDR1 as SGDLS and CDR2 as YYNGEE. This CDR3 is CASSVGRQDTSGYTF. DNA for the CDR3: TGTGCCAGCAGCGTAGGGAGGCAGGATACTAGTGGCTACACCTTC.

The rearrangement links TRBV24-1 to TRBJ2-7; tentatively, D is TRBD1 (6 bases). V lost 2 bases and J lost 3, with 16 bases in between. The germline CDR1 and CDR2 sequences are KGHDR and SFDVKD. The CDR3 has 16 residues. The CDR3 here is CATSDSGARSFYEQYF. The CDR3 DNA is TGTGCCACCAGTGATTCAGGGGCTAGGAGTTTCTACGAGCAGTACTTC.

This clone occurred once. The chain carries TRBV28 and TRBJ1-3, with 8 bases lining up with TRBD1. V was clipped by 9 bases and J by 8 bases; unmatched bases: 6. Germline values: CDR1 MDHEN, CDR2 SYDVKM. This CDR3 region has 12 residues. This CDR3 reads CASTGGKDTIYF. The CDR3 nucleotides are TGTGCCAGTACAGGGGGGAAGGACACCATATATTTT.

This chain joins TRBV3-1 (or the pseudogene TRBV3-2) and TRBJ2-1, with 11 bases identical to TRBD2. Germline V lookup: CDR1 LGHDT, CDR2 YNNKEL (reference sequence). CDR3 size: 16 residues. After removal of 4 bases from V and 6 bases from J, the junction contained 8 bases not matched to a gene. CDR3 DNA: TGTGCCAGCAGCCCATCCACTAGCGGGAGCATCAATGAGCAGTTCTTC. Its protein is CASSPSTSGSINEQFF.

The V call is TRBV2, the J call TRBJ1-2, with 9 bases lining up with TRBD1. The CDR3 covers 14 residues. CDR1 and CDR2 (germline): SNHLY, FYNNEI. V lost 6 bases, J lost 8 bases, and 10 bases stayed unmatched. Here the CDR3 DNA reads TGTGCCAGCAGATTCCGGGACAGGGCGGAGGGCTACACCTTC. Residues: CASRFRDRAEGYTF. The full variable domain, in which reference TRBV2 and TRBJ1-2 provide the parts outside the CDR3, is EPEVTQTPSHQVTQMGQEVILRCVPISNHLYFYWYRQILGQKVEFLVSFYNNEISEKSEIFDDQFSVERPDGSNFTLKIRSTKLEDSAMYFCASRFRDRAEGYTFGSGTRLTVV.

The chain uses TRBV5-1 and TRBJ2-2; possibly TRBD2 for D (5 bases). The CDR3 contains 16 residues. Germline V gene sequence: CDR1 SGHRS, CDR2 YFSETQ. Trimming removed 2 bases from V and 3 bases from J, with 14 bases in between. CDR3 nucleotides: TGCGCCAGCAGCTTCGAAGCACTAGGCGACACCGGGGAGCTGTTTTTT. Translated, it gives CASSFEALGDTGELFF.

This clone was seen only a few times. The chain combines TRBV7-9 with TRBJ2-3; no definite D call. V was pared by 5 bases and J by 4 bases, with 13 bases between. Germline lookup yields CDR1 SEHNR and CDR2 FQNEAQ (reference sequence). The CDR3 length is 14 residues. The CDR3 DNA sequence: TGTGCCAGCAGCCGCACTTTGCCGGCAGATACGCAGTATTTT. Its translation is CASSRTLPADTQYF.

Written as DNA, the CDR3 is TGTGCCAGCAGACGGTTGGAGGGAAGGACTGGGGCCAACGTCCTGACTTTC. It encodes CASRRLEGRTGANVLTF. The gene calls are TRBV2 and TRBJ2-6; D is possibly TRBD2 (6 bases). Trimming cost V 6 bases and J 2 bases, with 17 bases left between them. The length of the CDR3 is 17 residues. CDR1 SNHLY and CDR2 FYNNEI come from the germline V gene.

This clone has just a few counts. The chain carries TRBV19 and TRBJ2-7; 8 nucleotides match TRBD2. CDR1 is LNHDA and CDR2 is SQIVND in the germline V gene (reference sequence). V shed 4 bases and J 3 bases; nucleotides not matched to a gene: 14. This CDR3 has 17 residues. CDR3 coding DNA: TGTGCCAGTAGTAGAGGACAGATCTCCGGGACTAGCTACGAGCAGTACTTC. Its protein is CASSRGQISGTSYEQYF.

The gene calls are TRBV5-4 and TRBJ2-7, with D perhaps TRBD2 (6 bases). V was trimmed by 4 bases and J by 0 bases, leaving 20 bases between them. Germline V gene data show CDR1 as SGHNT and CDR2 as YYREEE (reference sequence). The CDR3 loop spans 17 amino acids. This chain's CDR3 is CASSAGGGAGYSYEQYF. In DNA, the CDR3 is TGTGCCAGCAGCGCGGGCGGTGGAGCGGGTTACTCCTACGAGCAGTACTTC.

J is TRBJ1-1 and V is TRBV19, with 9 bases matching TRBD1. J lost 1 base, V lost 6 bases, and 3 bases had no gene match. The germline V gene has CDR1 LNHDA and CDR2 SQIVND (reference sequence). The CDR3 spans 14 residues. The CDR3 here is CASSGTGWNTEAFF. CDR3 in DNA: TGTGCCAGTAGCGGGACAGGGTGGAACACTGAAGCTTTCTTT.

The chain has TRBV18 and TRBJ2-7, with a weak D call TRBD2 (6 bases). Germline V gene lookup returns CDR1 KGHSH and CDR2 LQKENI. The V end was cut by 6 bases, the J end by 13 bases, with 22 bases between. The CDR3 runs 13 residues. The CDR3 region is CASSPGAQEALYF. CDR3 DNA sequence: TGTGCCAGCTCGCCGGGAGCCCAGGAGGCCCTATACTTC.

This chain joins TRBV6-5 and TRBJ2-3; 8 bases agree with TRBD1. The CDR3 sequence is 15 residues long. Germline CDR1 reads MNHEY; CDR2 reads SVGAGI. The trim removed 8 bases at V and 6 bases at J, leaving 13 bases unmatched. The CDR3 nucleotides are TGTGCCAGCGGAGACAGGGGCCACACCCGGGATACGCAGTATTTT. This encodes CASGDRGHTRDTQYF.

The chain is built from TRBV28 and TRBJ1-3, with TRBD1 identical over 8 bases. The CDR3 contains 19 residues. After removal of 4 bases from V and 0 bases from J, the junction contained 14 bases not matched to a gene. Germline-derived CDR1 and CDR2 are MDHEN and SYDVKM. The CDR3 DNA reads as TGTGCCAGCAGTTGGTCTTATGGGACAGGCTCGAACTCTGGAAACACCATATATTTT. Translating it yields CASSWSYGTGSNSGNTIYF.

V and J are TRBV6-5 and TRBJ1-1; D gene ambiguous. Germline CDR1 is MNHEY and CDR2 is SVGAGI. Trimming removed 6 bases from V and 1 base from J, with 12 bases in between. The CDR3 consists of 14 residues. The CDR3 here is CASSPTTPNTEAFF. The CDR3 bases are TGTGCCAGCAGCCCCACAACACCGAACACTGAAGCTTTCTTT.

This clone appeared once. Here the CDR3 reads CASSRGASGANVLTF. As DNA, the CDR3 is TGTGCCAGCAGCCGCGGCGCATCTGGGGCCAACGTCCTGACTTTC. The V and J genes are TRBV5-6 and TRBJ2-6, with D uncertain. CDR1 SGHDT and CDR2 YYEEEE come from the germline V gene. V lost 4 bases and J lost 1, with 9 bases in between. This CDR3 contains 15 residues.

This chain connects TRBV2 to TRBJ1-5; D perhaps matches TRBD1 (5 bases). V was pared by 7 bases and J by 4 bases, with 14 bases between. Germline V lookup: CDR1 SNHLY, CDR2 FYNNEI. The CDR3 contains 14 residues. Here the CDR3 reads CASTLQDTNQPQHF. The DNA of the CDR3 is TGTGCCAGCACCCTACAGGATACGAATCAGCCCCAGCATTTT.

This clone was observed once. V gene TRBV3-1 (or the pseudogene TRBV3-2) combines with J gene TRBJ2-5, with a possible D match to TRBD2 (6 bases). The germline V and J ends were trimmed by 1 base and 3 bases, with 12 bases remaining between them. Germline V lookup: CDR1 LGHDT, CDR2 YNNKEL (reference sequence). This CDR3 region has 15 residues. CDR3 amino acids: CASSQGGGAEETQYF. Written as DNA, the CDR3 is TGTGCCAGCAGCCAAGGTGGAGGGGCAGAAGAGACCCAGTACTTC.

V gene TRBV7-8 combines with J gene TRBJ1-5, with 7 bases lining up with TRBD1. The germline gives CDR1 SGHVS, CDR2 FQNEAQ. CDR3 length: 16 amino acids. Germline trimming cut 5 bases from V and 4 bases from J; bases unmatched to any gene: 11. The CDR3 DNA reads TGTGCCAGCAGCCCCCATCCGGGACAGACAAATCAGCCCCAGCATTTT. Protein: CASSPHPGQTNQPQHF.

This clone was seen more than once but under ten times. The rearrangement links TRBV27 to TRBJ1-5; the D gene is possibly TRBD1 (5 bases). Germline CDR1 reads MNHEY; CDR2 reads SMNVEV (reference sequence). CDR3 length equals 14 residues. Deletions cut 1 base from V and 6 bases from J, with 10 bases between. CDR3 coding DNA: TGTGCCAGCAGTTTATTGGGGGGAGGTCAGCCCCAGCATTTT. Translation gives CASSLLGGGQPQHF.

CDR3 nucleotides: TGTGCCAGCAACCCCTCCGAGCGGGGCACAGATACGCAGTATTTT. This codes for CASNPSERGTDTQYF. The rearrangement joins TRBV9 to TRBJ2-3; a weak D match, TRBD2 (6 bases). Trimming stripped 6 bases from V and 1 base from J, with 15 bases between. Germline-derived CDR1 and CDR2 are SGDLS and YYNGEE. This CDR3 is 15 amino acids long.

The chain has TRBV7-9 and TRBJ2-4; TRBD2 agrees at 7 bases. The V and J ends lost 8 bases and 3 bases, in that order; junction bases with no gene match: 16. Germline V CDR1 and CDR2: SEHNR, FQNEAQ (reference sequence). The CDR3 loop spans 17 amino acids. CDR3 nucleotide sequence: TGTGCCAGCGCCCCGGGCCCTAGCGGAATGGGCAAAAACATTCAGTACTTC. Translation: CASAPGPSGMGKNIQYF.

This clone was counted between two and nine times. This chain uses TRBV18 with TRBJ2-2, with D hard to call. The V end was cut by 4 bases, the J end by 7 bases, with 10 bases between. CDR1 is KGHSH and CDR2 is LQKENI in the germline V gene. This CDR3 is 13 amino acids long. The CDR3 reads CASSLAVIGELFF. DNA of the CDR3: TGTGCCAGCTCACTTGCGGTTATCGGGGAGCTGTTTTTT.

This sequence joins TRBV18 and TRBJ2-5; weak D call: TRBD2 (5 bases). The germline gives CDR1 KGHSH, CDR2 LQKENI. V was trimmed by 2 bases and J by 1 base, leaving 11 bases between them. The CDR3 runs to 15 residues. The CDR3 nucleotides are TGTGCCAGCTCACCAAATTCTGGGAGCCAAGAGACCCAGTACTTC. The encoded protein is CASSPNSGSQETQYF. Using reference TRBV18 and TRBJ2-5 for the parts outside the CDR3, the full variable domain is NAGVMQNPRHLVRRRGQEARLRCSPMKGHSHVYWYRQLPEEGLKFMVYLQKENIIDESGMPKERFSAEFPKEGPSILRIQQVVRGDSAAYFCASSPNSGSQETQYFGPGTRLLVL.

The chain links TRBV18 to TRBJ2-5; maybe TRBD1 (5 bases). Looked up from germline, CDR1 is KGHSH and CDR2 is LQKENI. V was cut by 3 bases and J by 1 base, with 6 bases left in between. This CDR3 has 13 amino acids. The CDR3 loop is CASSPGRQETQYF. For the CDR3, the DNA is TGTGCCAGCTCACCGGGGCGCCAAGAGACCCAGTACTTC.

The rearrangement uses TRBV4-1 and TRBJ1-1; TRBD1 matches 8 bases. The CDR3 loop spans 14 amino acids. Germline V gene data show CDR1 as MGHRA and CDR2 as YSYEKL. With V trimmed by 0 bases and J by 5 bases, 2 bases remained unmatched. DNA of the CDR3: TGCGCCAGCAGCCAAGACAGGGGGCGTACTGAAGCTTTCTTT. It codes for CASSQDRGRTEAFF.

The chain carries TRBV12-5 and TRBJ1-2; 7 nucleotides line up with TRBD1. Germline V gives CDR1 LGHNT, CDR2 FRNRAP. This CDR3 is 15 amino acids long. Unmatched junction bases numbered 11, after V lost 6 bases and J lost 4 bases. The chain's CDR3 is CASGATGAEPYGYTF. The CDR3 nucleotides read TGTGCTAGTGGCGCTACAGGGGCCGAACCCTATGGCTACACCTTC.